These 27 T cell receptor beta chains originate from one sample sequenced in a study of tumor and adjacent non-tumor tissue in lung cancer. RNA was extracted from bulk tissue without any cell sorting. This non-tumor lung sample came from over 3 cm beyond the tumor edge. Three rounds of nested PCR, following a modified ARM-PCR protocol, produced the TCRbeta library. TCRdb re-called the multiplex PCR reads with MiXCR, one entry per CDR3 protein. The table has tens of thousands of distinct CDR3 sequences, about 61% seen once. Sequenced sample: distant non-tumor lung tissue. The origin of the receptors is a man between 65 and 85 years old with non-small cell lung cancer.

Points on this clonotype: Germline is not matched at one junction end, which may reflect a read error. This sequence joins TRBV6-1 and TRBJ2-1; D might be TRBD1 (5 bases). Germline CDR1 is MNHNS and CDR2 is SASEGT. The CDR3 consists of 14 residues. The CDR3 region is CVSTPARGYNEQFF. CDR3 nucleotides: TGTGTCAGCACCCCCGCTAGGGGATACAATGAGCAGTTCTTC.

Comment on this clonotype: A read error may explain this, as a much larger clone is one base away. The gene calls are TRBV10-3 and TRBJ2-7, with 10 bases that match TRBD2. The CDR3 runs 13 residues. Germline CDR1 reads ENHRY; CDR2 reads SYGVKD. This CDR3 is CAFSPSGSSEQYF. CDR3 in DNA: TGTGCCTTCAGTCCTAGCGGGAGTTCCGAGCAGTACTTC.

Remarks on this clonotype: One end of the junction fails to match germline, which may point to a read error. V usage is TRBV11-2 and J usage is TRBJ2-4; the D is unclear. The length of the CDR3 is 12 residues. Per the germline V gene, CDR1 is SGHAT and CDR2 is FQNNGV. The CDR3 here is CTSSSFGYESLF. CDR3 nucleotide sequence: TGCACCAGCAGCTCCTTTGGGTATGAGAGTTTATTC.

In this sample, this clonotype turned up a few times. Mismatch with germline at one junction end may stem from a read error. The V gene is TRBV5-4, the J gene TRBJ2-4; the match to TRBD1 covers 7 bases. CDR3 length: 16 amino acids. Germline loops: CDR1 SGHNT, CDR2 YYREEE (reference sequence). The chain's CDR3 is CASSRTGVEANNIQYF. The CDR3 nucleotides read TGTGCCAGCAGCAGGACAGGTGTCGAAGCCAATAACATTCAGTACTTC.

This clonotype has just a few counts. The chain combines TRBV10-2 with TRBJ2-2; the match to TRBD2 covers 7 bases. The germline gives CDR1 WSHSY, CDR2 SAAADI. J was trimmed by 4 bases and V by 3 bases; bases with no gene match: 14. The CDR3 contains 18 residues. In DNA form, the CDR3 reads TGCGCCAGCAGTGACGAGGGTCGTGCTAGCGGCATCACCGGGGAGCTGTTTTTT. It translates to CASSDEGRASGITGELFF.

Of note for this clonotype: The junction and the germline gene differ at one end; a read error may be behind it. The chain recombines TRBV4-1 with TRBJ2-7; no clear D. CDR1 is MGHRA and CDR2 is YSYEKL in the germline V gene. This CDR3 is built from 14 residues. The CDR3 nucleotides are TGCACCAGCTGCCCACTTCCTCGCTCCTACGAGCAGTACTTC. It yields the protein CTSCPLPRSYEQYF.

This clonotype has only a few counts. A read error may be the cause here, since a much bigger clone is one base away. The chain couples TRBV5-6 to TRBJ2-7; TRBD1 or TRBD2 may be the D gene (5 bases each). V was pared by 4 bases and J by 5 bases, with 13 bases between. This CDR3 is built from 13 residues. CDR1 SGHDT and CDR2 YYEEEE come from the germline V gene. In DNA form, the CDR3 reads TGTGCCAGCAGCCGGGGCAGGGACCACGAGCAGTACTTC. This codes for CASSRGRDHEQYF.

To note about this clonotype: This may be a read error, as it is one base from a much larger clone. The genes are TRBV28 and TRBJ2-7; D gene ambiguous. The CDR3 length is 15 residues. The germline gives CDR1 MDHEN, CDR2 SYDVKM. DNA for the CDR3: TGTGCCGGCAGTTCGGGCAGCCCCCTTCGGAACGAGCAGTACTTC. It specifies CAGSSGSPLRNEQYF.

This clonotype has more than one count but fewer than ten. The V call is TRBV6-1, the J call TRBJ2-4; 14 bases align to TRBD2. From germline, CDR1 is MNHNS and CDR2 SASEGT. CDR3 length equals 18 residues. Trimming at V came to 10 bases and at J to 0 bases, leaving 11 bases not matched to a gene. The CDR3 reads CAIRPTSGGVIAKNIQYF. CDR3 in DNA: TGTGCCATCCGACCGACTAGCGGGGGGGTAATAGCCAAAAACATTCAGTACTTC.

Points on this clonotype: A much larger clone lies one base from this, so it may be a read error. The rearrangement links TRBV2 to TRBJ2-7; D possibly uses TRBD1 or TRBD2 (5 bases each). Germline V lookup: CDR1 SNHLY, CDR2 FYNNEI. The CDR3 is 14 residues long. Trimming cost V 0 bases and J 9 bases, with 15 bases left between them. In nucleotides, the CDR3 is TGTGCCAGCAGTGAAGCCCCGGGGACGGGCGTGCAGTACTTC. As protein: CASSEAPGTGVQYF.

Concerning this clonotype itself: A much larger clone differs by one base, so this may be a read error. The chain recombines TRBV20-1 with TRBJ1-5; D not resolved. Germline CDR1 reads DFQATT; CDR2 reads SNEGSKA (reference sequence). The CDR3 covers 13 residues. CDR3 amino acids: CSASKGPNQLQHF. CDR3 bases: TGCAGTGCTAGCAAAGGCCCCAATCAGCTCCAGCATTTT.

The chain carries TRBV4-1 and TRBJ2-7; TRBD2 matches 7 bases. V lost 6 bases and J lost 5; bases outside the gene matches: 22. CDR3 length: 18 residues. Per germline, CDR1 MGHRA and CDR2 YSYEKL. CDR3 loop: CASSQPPFRLAKGDEQYF. As DNA, the CDR3 is TGCGCCAGCAGTCAACCGCCCTTTCGACTAGCTAAGGGAGACGAGCAGTACTTC.

This clonotype is medium-sized within its sample. The chain carries TRBV6-6 and TRBJ2-5, with no clear D. Germline loops: CDR1 MNHNY, CDR2 SVGAGI (reference sequence). Trimming took off 6 bases at V and 5 bases at J, with 16 bases between the two ends. The CDR3 runs 14 residues. The CDR3 is CASRYPGERETQYF. The CDR3 region has the DNA TGTGCCAGCAGGTACCCAGGAGAACGGGAGACCCAGTACTTC.

In its sample, this clonotype was seen a few times. Here the CDR3 omits its conserved ending phenylalanine or tryptophan, so a read error is the likely source. The gene calls are TRBV29-1 and TRBJ1-5; D call uncertain. Trimming shortened V by 4 bases and J by 3 bases, and 10 bases separated the two germline ends. This CDR3 has 13 residues. In germline, CDR1 is SQVTM, CDR2 ANQGSEA. The CDR3 DNA follows: TGCAGCGTTGTAGGTATGGTCAATCAGCCCCAGCATTAT. Residues: CSVVGMVNQPQHY.

This clonotype occurred once. This may be a read error: a much more frequent sequence differs by one nucleotide. The chain employs TRBV6-1 and TRBJ2-3; 9 bases are a match to TRBD1. The CDR3 spans 14 residues. Germline V CDR1 and CDR2: MNHNS, SASEGT. The CDR3 is CASTIQGARDTRYF. The DNA of the CDR3 is TGTGCCAGCACCATACAGGGGGCGAGAGATACGCGGTATTTT.

The chain recombines TRBV6-5 with TRBJ1-5; 8 bases align to TRBD1. This CDR3 comprises 15 residues. Germline trimming cut 6 bases from V and 5 bases from J; bases unmatched to any gene: 9. Looked up from germline, CDR1 is MNHEY and CDR2 is SVGAGI. CDR3 in amino acids: CASRTGTGQDQPQHF. CDR3 in DNA: TGTGCCAGCAGGACAGGGACAGGTCAAGATCAGCCCCAGCATTTT.

As regards this clonotype: This clone may be a read error of a much larger clone one base away. The chain couples TRBV6-5 to TRBJ2-5; 7 bases line up with TRBD1. J lost 3 bases, V lost 8 bases, and 6 bases had no gene match. The CDR3 sequence is 13 residues long. CDR1 and CDR2 from the germline V gene are MNHEY and SVGAGI. Here the CDR3 reads CASCSGQEETQYF. CDR3 nucleotide sequence: TGTGCCAGCTGTTCAGGACAGGAAGAGACCCAGTACTTC.

With respect to this clonotype: The final CDR3 position lacks the conserved phenylalanine or tryptophan, pointing to a likely read error. CDR3 residues: CASTAAGGLYEQYS. The DNA for the CDR3 is TGTGCCAGCACCGCGGCAGGGGGCTTGTACGAACAGTACTCC. The rearrangement joins TRBV5-8 to TRBJ2-7; 8 bases line up with TRBD1. In germline, CDR1 is SGHTS, CDR2 YDEGEE. This CDR3 spans 14 amino acids.

About this clonotype itself: A junction boundary mismatches the germline segment, possibly from a read error. This chain uses TRBV11-2 with TRBJ2-4; TRBD1 agrees at 8 bases. Germline loops: CDR1 SGHAT, CDR2 FQNNGV. The CDR3 is 15 residues long. For the CDR3, the DNA is TGTACCAGCAGCTTTTCCCCGAGACAGGGGTGGCCTCAGTACTTT. Encoded protein: CTSSFSPRQGWPQYF.

This clonotype appeared many times. The chain links TRBV6-2 or TRBV6-3 to TRBJ1-4; 8 nucleotides line up with TRBD1. Germline lookup yields CDR1 MNHEY and CDR2 SVGEGT. CDR3 size: 17 residues. The ends lost 5 bases at V and 0 bases at J; junction bases unmatched: 8. CDR3 in amino acids: CASSKGQERSTNEKLFF. As DNA, the CDR3 is TGTGCCAGCAGTAAGGGACAGGAGAGATCAACTAATGAAAAACTGTTTTTT.

Remarks on this clonotype: Because the CDR3 is missing its conserved closing phenylalanine or tryptophan, this is likely a read error. This chain uses TRBV6-6 with TRBJ1-5; D gene ambiguous. This CDR3 has 13 amino acids. The germline V gene encodes CDR1 MNHNY and CDR2 SVGAGI (reference sequence). CDR3 protein: CASSSNSNQHQHV. DNA of the CDR3: TGCGCCAGCAGTTCAAATAGCAATCAGCACCAGCATGTT.

V and J are TRBV11-2 and TRBJ2-3; no firm D call. The CDR3 loop spans 13 amino acids. Germline CDR1 and CDR2: SGHAT and FQNNGV. Between the trimmed V and J ends, which lost 2 bases and 8 bases, there was a span of 11 bases. The CDR3 region has the DNA TGTGCCAGCAGCTTACTAGGATCAGGTACGCAGTATTTT. Translating gives CASSLLGSGTQYF.

In its sample, this clonotype was seen once. One end of the junction fails to match germline, which may point to a read error. The chain uses TRBV6-1 and TRBJ2-6; D is perhaps TRBD1 (6 bases). The CDR3 extends over 16 amino acids. CDR1 is MNHNS, CDR2 SASEGT, per germline. CDR3 in DNA: TGTGCCAGCAGTGCCGAGGACAGCTCTGGTGCTAACGCCCTGACTTTC. Protein product: CASSAEDSSGANALTF.

A word on this clonotype: A junction boundary mismatches the germline segment, possibly from a read error. The CDR3 DNA is TGCAGCGTTCAACAGGCATACAAGCACTACTTC. Protein sequence: CSVQQAYKHYF. The chain is built from TRBV29-1 and TRBJ2-7; D may be TRBD1 (5 bases). CDR3 length: 11 amino acids. CDR1 and CDR2 from the germline V gene are SQVTM and ANQGSEA.

This clonotype has only one observation. The CDR3 nucleotides are TGTGCCATCAGCCAAGGCACTGAAGCTTTCTTT. The encoded protein is CAISQGTEAFF. The V and J genes are TRBV6-2 or TRBV6-3 and TRBJ1-1; no clear D. Germline CDR1 reads MNHEY; CDR2 reads SVGEGT. The CDR3 runs 11 residues. Deletions cut 10 bases from V and 4 bases from J, with 10 bases between.

This clonotype was picked up many times. The chain has TRBV6-6 and TRBJ2-7; the D gene could be TRBD1 or TRBD2 (6 bases each). V lost 7 bases, J lost 5 bases, and 30 bases lay in between. Germline V lookup: CDR1 MNHNY, CDR2 SVGAGI (reference sequence). The CDR3 runs to 18 residues. Here the CDR3 reads CASTHGPAGSTGGDEQYF. CDR3 nucleotide sequence: TGTGCCAGCACCCACGGACCCGCAGGGTCCACCGGGGGCGACGAGCAGTACTTC.

In nucleotides, the CDR3 is TGTGCAAGCTGCTTGGGACTCGGGAGTATCACCCTCCACTTT. Protein sequence: CASCLGLGSITLHF. The chain links TRBV5-4 to TRBJ1-6; D possibly corresponds to TRBD1 (5 bases). This CDR3 contains 14 residues. Germline V gives CDR1 SGHNT, CDR2 YYREEE (reference sequence).